These 23 T cell receptor beta chains were all obtained from the same sample, sequenced in a study of spatial heterogeneity in lung cancer. The time point is: blood at routine non-recurrence follow-up after resection. Whole RNA, isolated from tumor, nontumor lung or frozen PBMC, was sequenced without prior sorting. TCRdb redid the calling of the 5' RACE reads with MiXCR, one entry per CDR3 protein. The sample shows about 120,000 distinct CDR3 sequences, over 9% of them seen only once. Sequences were derived from PBMCs, sampled at follow-up. The receptors shown here come from a male donor with early-stage non-small cell lung cancer.

This clonotype has more than one count but fewer than ten. V usage is TRBV19 and J usage is TRBJ2-4, with D possibly matching TRBD2 (5 bases). The germline CDR1 and CDR2 sequences are LNHDA and SQIVND (reference sequence). The CDR3 spans 14 residues. Trimming took 1 base from V and 3 from J, leaving 7 bases between them. CDR3: CASSIGRGKNIQYF. The CDR3 nucleotides read TGTGCCAGTAGTATAGGCCGGGGCAAAAACATTCAGTACTTC. The full variable domain, its missing parts supplied by reference TRBV19 and TRBJ2-4, is DGGITQSPKYLFRKEGQNVTLSCEQNLNHDAMYWYRQDPGQGLRLIYYSQIVNDFQKGDIAEGYSVSREKKESFPLTVTSAQKNPTAFYLCASSIGRGKNIQYFGAGTRLSVL.

The J gene is TRBJ2-1, the V gene TRBV11-3, with 8 bases identical to TRBD1. V lost 5 bases, J lost 8 bases, and 8 bases stayed unmatched. The CDR3 covers 14 residues. Per germline, CDR1 SGHNT and CDR2 YENEEA. The CDR3, as DNA: TGTGCCAGCAGCACGAGGACAGGGAAGGATGAGCAGTTCTTC. This sequence encodes CASSTRTGKDEQFF.

CDR3 amino acids: CASSPLGIATNEKLFF. CDR3 nucleotides: TGTGCCAGTAGTCCGCTCGGGATTGCAACTAATGAAAAACTGTTTTTT. V usage is TRBV19 and J usage is TRBJ1-4; D gene ambiguous. The CDR3 consists of 16 residues. CDR1 LNHDA and CDR2 SQIVND come from the germline V gene (reference sequence). The V end lost 5 bases, the J end lost 0 bases, and 13 bases lay between the germline ends.

This clonotype has more than one count but fewer than ten. This chain uses TRBV3-1 with TRBJ2-2, with 11 positions matching TRBD2. This CDR3 contains 16 residues. Losses at the gene ends were 3 bases for V and 1 base for J; bases not matched to a gene: 1. Germline CDR1 and CDR2: LGHDT and YNNKEL (reference sequence). CDR3 protein: CASSHGTSGNTGELFF. In nucleotides, the CDR3 is TGTGCCAGCAGCCATGGGACTAGCGGGAACACCGGGGAGCTGTTTTTT.

V is TRBV18 and J is TRBJ2-7; the match to TRBD1 covers 7 bases. V trimming: 4 bases; J trimming: 4 bases; junction bases outside the gene matches: 10. Per germline, CDR1 KGHSH and CDR2 LQKENI. This CDR3 contains 15 residues. Here the CDR3 reads CASSHRGDRYYEQYF. The CDR3 nucleotides are TGTGCCAGCTCACACAGGGGCGACCGATATTACGAGCAGTACTTC.

A few counts support this clonotype. J is TRBJ2-1 and V is TRBV11-2, with D possibly being TRBD1 or TRBD2 (5 bases each). V was clipped by 7 bases and J by 6 bases, with 13 bases between them. CDR1 SGHAT and CDR2 FQNNGV come from the germline V gene. The CDR3 is 13 amino acids. DNA of the CDR3: TGTGCCAGCACCGGGACCGCGGGCAATGAGCAGTTCTTC. It codes for CASTGTAGNEQFF.

This chain links TRBV20-1 with TRBJ1-1; D is ambiguous. Germline V gene lookup returns CDR1 DFQATT and CDR2 SNEGSKA (reference sequence). The CDR3 contains 14 residues. The V end lost 0 bases, the J end lost 0 bases, and 8 bases lay between the germline ends. CDR3 sequence reads: CSARDTGLNTEAFF. CDR3 coding DNA: TGCAGTGCTAGAGATACCGGGTTGAACACTGAAGCTTTCTTT.

On this clonotype: With a much larger clone just one base away, this may be a read error. The chain couples TRBV9 to TRBJ2-3; D is perhaps TRBD2 (6 bases). The CDR3 covers 15 residues. V was pared by 0 bases and J by 4 bases, with 12 bases between. Germline-derived CDR1 and CDR2 are SGDLS and YYNGEE. The chain's CDR3 is CASSVAGRRSDTQYF. The CDR3, as DNA: TGTGCCAGCAGCGTAGCCGGGAGACGCTCAGATACGCAGTATTTT.

The genes are TRBV6-5 and TRBJ2-1; 10 positions match TRBD1. J lost 6 bases, V lost 3 bases, and 5 bases had no gene match. In germline, CDR1 is MNHEY, CDR2 SVGAGI. This CDR3 comprises 15 residues. The chain's CDR3 is CASSYSGTGVNEQFF. In DNA form, the CDR3 reads TGTGCCAGCAGTTATTCCGGGACAGGGGTCAATGAGCAGTTCTTC.

This chain uses TRBV5-1 with TRBJ2-7, with D possibly TRBD1 on 6 matching bases. The V and J ends lost 1 base and 3 bases respectively, with 14 bases between them. CDR1 is SGHRS and CDR2 is YFSETQ in the germline V gene. The CDR3 length is 15 residues. CDR3 in amino acids: CASSLSQGIFYEQYF. Here the CDR3 DNA reads TGCGCCAGCAGCTTGTCCCAGGGGATATTCTACGAGCAGTACTTC.

This clonotype was recorded a few times. This chain uses TRBV7-2 with TRBJ2-3, with D possibly matching TRBD2 (6 bases). Per the germline V gene, CDR1 is SGHTA and CDR2 is FQGNSA. The CDR3 contains 14 residues. CDR3 sequence: CATKVAEFTDTQYF. The DNA for the CDR3 is TGTGCTACGAAGGTAGCGGAGTTCACAGATACGCAGTATTTT.

This clonotype was observed a few times. This chain links TRBV20-1 with TRBJ2-3; 8 bases map to TRBD1. Germline-derived CDR1 and CDR2 are DFQATT and SNEGSKA (reference sequence). This CDR3 contains 19 residues. With 5 bases clipped from V and 1 base from J, the junction kept 20 bases outside the gene matches. This CDR3 is CSAYDRGESGGKGTDTQYF. CDR3 DNA sequence: TGCAGTGCTTATGACAGGGGAGAGAGCGGCGGGAAAGGCACAGATACGCAGTATTTT.

This clonotype has at least ten counts. The chain couples TRBV7-3 to TRBJ2-3; TRBD1 aligns across 8 bases. This CDR3 is built from 15 residues. CDR1 is SGHTA, CDR2 FQGTGA, per germline. Trimming removed 4 bases from V and 1 base from J; junction bases left unmatched: 4. This CDR3 reads CASSSGQGGTDTQYF. The CDR3 nucleotides read TGTGCCAGCAGCTCTGGACAGGGTGGCACAGATACGCAGTATTTT.

This clonotype was seen repeatedly, ten times or more. The rearrangement joins TRBV20-1 to TRBJ1-1; D call uncertain. V was trimmed by 5 bases and J by 0 bases, leaving 4 bases between them. Germline V gene lookup returns CDR1 DFQATT and CDR2 SNEGSKA (reference sequence). The length of the CDR3 is 11 residues. The CDR3 region is CSAGLNTEAFF. In nucleotides, the CDR3 is TGCAGTGCTGGTTTGAACACTGAAGCTTTCTTT.

This clonotype was counted only a few times. This chain joins TRBV12-3 or TRBV12-4 and TRBJ2-5; TRBD2 is a possible D gene (7 bases). This CDR3 spans 14 amino acids. V gave up 8 bases and J gave up 5 bases, with 18 bases separating them. CDR3 sequence (DNA): TGTGCCAGCCGGGGGGCTTCGGGCTTGGAGACCCAGTACTTC. Protein sequence: CASRGASGLETQYF.

V gene TRBV20-1 combines with J gene TRBJ2-7; 8 nucleotides match TRBD1. Germline V lookup: CDR1 DFQATT, CDR2 SNEGSKA (reference sequence). CDR3 length equals 14 residues. V lost 0 bases to trimming and J lost 2 bases; unmatched junction nucleotides: 3. CDR3 DNA sequence: TGCAGTGCTAGAGATGAGGACAGGGCCTACGAGCAGTACTTC. Residues: CSARDEDRAYEQYF.

The rearrangement links TRBV20-1 to TRBJ1-1; D gene unclear. Germline V gives CDR1 DFQATT, CDR2 SNEGSKA (reference sequence). The CDR3 consists of 15 residues. Between the trimmed V and J ends, which lost 6 bases and 1 base, there was a span of 18 bases. The chain's CDR3 is CSAALPGRTNTEAFF. For the CDR3, the DNA is TGCAGTGCCGCCTTACCGGGCAGGACGAACACTGAAGCTTTCTTT.

The chain has TRBV5-1 and TRBJ1-6; D not resolved. This CDR3 is 14 amino acids long. Germline CDR1 SGHRS, CDR2 YFSETQ. V was trimmed by 0 bases and J by 10 bases, leaving 11 bases between them. The CDR3 protein is CASSLGQAGSPLHF. CDR3 in DNA: TGCGCCAGCAGCTTGGGGCAGGCCGGGTCACCCCTCCACTTT.

The chain recombines TRBV5-1 with TRBJ2-7, with TRBD2 matching 8 bases. The germline V gene has CDR1 SGHRS and CDR2 YFSETQ. Unmatched junction bases numbered 12, after V lost 4 bases and J lost 6 bases. The CDR3 length is 15 residues. The chain's CDR3 is CASSVSGGIYVEQYF. The CDR3 nucleotides read TGCGCCAGCAGCGTGAGCGGGGGTATTTACGTCGAGCAGTACTTC. The complete variable domain, with remaining parts taken from reference TRBV5-1 and TRBJ2-7, reads KAGVTQTPRYLIKTRGQQVTLSCSPISGHRSVSWYQQTPGQGLQFLFEYFSETQRNKGNFPGRFSGRQFSNSRSEMNVSTLELGDSALYLCASSVSGGIYVEQYFGPGTRLTVT.

The chain has TRBV6-5 and TRBJ1-5; tentative D call: TRBD1 (6 bases). Trimming removed 6 bases from V and 4 bases from J, with 10 bases in between. This CDR3 has 13 amino acids. Germline V CDR1 and CDR2: MNHEY, SVGAGI. The CDR3: CASSGQQNQPQHF. The CDR3 coding sequence is TGTGCCAGCAGCGGACAGCAAAATCAGCCCCAGCATTTT.

This clonotype was observed a few times. V gene TRBV7-9 combines with J gene TRBJ2-7, with a tentative D call TRBD2 (5 bases). CDR1 is SEHNR, CDR2 FQNEAQ, per germline (reference sequence). V lost 1 base and J 6 bases, leaving 10 bases between the germline ends. The CDR3 sequence is 13 residues long. DNA of the CDR3: TGTGCCAGCAGCTTAGAATCCGGGGTCGAGCAGTACTTC. It translates to CASSLESGVEQYF.

About this clonotype: A much more abundant neighbour one base away suggests this may be a read error. The CDR3 carries no conserved terminal phenylalanine or tryptophan, so it likely arises from a read error. The V and J genes are TRBV6-5 and TRBJ2-5; 8 bases are a match to TRBD1. The CDR3 totals 15 residues. Losses at the gene ends were 5 bases for V and 4 bases for J; bases not matched to a gene: 9. Germline loops: CDR1 MNHEY, CDR2 SVGAGI. The CDR3 spells CASSILQGEGETQYL. Written as DNA, the CDR3 is TGTGCCAGCAGTATCCTACAGGGGGAAGGAGAGACCCAGTACCTC.

This clonotype was found many times. This chain joins TRBV30 and TRBJ1-5; 8 bases align to TRBD1. CDR1 and CDR2 (germline): GTSNPN, SVGIG (reference sequence). J lost 6 bases, V lost 3 bases, and 7 bases had no gene match. CDR3 length: 14 residues. CDR3 loop: CAWSPTGDGQPQHF. CDR3 sequence (DNA): TGTGCCTGGAGCCCGACAGGGGATGGTCAGCCCCAGCATTTT.